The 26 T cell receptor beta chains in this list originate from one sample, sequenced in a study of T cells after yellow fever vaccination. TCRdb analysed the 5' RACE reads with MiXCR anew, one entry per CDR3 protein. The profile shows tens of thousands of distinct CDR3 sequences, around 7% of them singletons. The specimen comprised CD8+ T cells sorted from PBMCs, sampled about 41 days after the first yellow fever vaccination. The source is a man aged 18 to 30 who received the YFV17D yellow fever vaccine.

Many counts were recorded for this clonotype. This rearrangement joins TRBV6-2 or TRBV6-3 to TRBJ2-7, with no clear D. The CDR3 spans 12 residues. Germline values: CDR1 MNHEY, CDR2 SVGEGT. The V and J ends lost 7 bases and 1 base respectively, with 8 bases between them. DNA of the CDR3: TGTGCCAGCACCCTAGGATCCTACGAGCAGTACTTC. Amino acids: CASTLGSYEQYF.

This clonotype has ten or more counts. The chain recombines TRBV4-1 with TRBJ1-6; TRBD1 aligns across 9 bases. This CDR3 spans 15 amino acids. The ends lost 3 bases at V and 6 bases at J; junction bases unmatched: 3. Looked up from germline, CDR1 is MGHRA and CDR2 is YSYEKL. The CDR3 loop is CASSQRGQGNSPLHF. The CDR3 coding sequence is TGCGCCAGCAGCCAGAGGGGACAGGGTAATTCACCCCTCCACTTT.

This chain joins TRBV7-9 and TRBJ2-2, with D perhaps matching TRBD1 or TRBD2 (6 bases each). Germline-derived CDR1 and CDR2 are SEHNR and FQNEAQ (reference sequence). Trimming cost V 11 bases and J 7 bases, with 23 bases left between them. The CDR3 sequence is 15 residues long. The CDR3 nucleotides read TGTGCCCCCAGTCAGGTGTCGGGGGCCGGCGGGGAGCTGTTTTTT. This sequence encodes CAPSQVSGAGGELFF. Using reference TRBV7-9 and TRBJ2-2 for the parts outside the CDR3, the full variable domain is DTGVSQNPRHKITKRGQNVTFRCDPISEHNRLYWYRQTLGQGPEFLTYFQNEAQLEKSRLLSDRFSAERPKGSFSTLEIQRTEQGDSAMYLCAPSQVSGAGGELFFGEGSRLTVL.

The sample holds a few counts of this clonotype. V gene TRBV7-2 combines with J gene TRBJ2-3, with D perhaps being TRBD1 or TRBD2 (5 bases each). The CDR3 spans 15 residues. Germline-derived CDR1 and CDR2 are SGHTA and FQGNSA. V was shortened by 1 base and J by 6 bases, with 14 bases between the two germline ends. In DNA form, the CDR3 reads TGTGCCAGCAGCTTAGACTCCCGGGGCTGGGATACGCAGTATTTT. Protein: CASSLDSRGWDTQYF. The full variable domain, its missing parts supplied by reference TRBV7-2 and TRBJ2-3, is GAGVSQSPSNKVTEKGKDVELRCDPISGHTALYWYRQSLGQGLEFLIYFQGNSAPDKSGLPSDRFSAERTGGSVSTLTIQRTQQEDSAVYLCASSLDSRGWDTQYFGPGTRLTVL.

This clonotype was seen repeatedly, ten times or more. The CDR3 sequence: CASSLELGSEQFF. The CDR3, as DNA: TGTGCCAGCAGCTTAGAACTTGGGAGTGAGCAGTTCTTC. J is TRBJ2-1 and V is TRBV7-3, with TRBD2 as a possible D gene (5 bases). The V and J ends lost 2 bases and 9 bases respectively, with 11 bases between them. This CDR3 region has 13 residues. Per the germline V gene, CDR1 is SGHTA and CDR2 is FQGTGA.

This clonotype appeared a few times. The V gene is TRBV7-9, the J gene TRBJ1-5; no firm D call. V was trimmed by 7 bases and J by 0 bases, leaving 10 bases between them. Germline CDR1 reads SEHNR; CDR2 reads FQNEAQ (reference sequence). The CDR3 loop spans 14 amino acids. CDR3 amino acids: CASTSDYSNQPQHF. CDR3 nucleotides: TGTGCCAGCACCAGCGATTATAGCAATCAGCCCCAGCATTTT.

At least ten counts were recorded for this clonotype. The CDR3 region is CASSLEASGAYSYEQYF. CDR3 bases: TGCGCCAGCAGCTTGGAAGCTTCCGGAGCGTACTCCTACGAGCAGTACTTC. This chain uses TRBV5-1 with TRBJ2-7; D is ambiguous. CDR1 is SGHRS, CDR2 YFSETQ, per germline. The CDR3 covers 17 residues. Trimming shortened V by 0 bases and J by 0 bases, and 16 bases separated the two germline ends.

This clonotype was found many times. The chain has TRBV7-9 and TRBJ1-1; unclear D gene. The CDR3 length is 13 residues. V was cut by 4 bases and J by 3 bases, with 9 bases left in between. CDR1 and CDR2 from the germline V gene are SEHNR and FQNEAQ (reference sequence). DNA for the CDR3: TGTGCCAGCAGCTGGTGGCAGGACACTGAAGCTTTCTTT. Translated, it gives CASSWWQDTEAFF. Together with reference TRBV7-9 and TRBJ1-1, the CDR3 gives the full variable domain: DTGVSQNPRHKITKRGQNVTFRCDPISEHNRLYWYRQTLGQGPEFLTYFQNEAQLEKSRLLSDRFSAERPKGSFSTLEIQRTEQGDSAMYLCASSWWQDTEAFFGQGTRLTVV.

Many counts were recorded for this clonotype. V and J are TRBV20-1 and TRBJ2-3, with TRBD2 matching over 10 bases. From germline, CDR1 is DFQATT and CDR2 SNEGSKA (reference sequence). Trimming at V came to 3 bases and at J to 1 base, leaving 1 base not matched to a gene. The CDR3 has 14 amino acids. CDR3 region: CSARGTSGTDTQYF. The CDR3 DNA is TGCAGTGCTAGGGGGACTAGCGGCACAGATACGCAGTATTTT.

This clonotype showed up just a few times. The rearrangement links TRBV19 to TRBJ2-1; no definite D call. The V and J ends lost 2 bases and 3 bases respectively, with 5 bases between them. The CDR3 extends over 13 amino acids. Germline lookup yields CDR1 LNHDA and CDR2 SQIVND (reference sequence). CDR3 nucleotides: TGTGCCAGTAGTATAAACAGCTACAATGAGCAGTTCTTC. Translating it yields CASSINSYNEQFF.

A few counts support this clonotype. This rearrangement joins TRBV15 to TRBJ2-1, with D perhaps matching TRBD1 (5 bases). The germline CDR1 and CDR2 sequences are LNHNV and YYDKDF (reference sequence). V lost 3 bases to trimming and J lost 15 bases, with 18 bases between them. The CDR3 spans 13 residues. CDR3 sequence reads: CATSSPRADERFF. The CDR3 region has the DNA TGTGCCACCAGCAGCCCCAGGGCGGACGAACGGTTCTTC. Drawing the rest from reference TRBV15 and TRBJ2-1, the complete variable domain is DAMVIQNPRYQVTQFGKPVTLSCSQTLNHNVMYWYQQKSSQAPKLLFHYYDKDFNNEADTPDNFQSRRPNTSFCFLDIRSPGLGDTAMYLCATSSPRADERFFGPGTRLTVL.

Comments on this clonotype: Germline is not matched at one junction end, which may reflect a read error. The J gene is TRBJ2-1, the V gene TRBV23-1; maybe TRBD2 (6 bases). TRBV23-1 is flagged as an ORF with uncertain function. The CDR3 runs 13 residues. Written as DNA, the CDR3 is TGCGCCAGCTGTCAGCGGGTCTACAATGAGCAGTTCTTC. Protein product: CASCQRVYNEQFF.

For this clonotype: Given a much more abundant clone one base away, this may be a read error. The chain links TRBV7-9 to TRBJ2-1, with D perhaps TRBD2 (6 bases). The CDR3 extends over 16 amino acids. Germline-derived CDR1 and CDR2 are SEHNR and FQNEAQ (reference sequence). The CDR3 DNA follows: TGTGCCAGCAGCTTATTCGGCGGGGCTGTACAGAATGAGCATTTCTTC. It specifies CASSLFGGAVQNEHFF.

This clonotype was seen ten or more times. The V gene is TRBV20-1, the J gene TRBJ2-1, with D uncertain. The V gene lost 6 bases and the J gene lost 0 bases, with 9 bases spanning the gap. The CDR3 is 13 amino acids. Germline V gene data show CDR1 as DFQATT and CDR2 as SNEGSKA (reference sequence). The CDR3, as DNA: TGCAGTGCCAGGCAGAGCTCCTACAATGAGCAGTTCTTC. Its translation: CSARQSSYNEQFF.

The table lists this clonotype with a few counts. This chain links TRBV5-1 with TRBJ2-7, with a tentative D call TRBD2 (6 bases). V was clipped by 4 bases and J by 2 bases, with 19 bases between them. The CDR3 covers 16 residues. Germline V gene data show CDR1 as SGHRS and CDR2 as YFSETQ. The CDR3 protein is CASSLGLGIGAYEQYF. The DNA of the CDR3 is TGCGCCAGCAGCCTGGGACTTGGGATCGGCGCCTACGAGCAGTACTTC.

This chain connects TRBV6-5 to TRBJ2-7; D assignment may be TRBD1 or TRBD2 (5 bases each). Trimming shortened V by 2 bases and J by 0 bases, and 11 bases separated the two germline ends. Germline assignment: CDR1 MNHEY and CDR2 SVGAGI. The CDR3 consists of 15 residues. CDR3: CASSYGAGGSYEQYF. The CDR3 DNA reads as TGTGCCAGCAGTTACGGCGCTGGGGGCTCCTACGAGCAGTACTTC.

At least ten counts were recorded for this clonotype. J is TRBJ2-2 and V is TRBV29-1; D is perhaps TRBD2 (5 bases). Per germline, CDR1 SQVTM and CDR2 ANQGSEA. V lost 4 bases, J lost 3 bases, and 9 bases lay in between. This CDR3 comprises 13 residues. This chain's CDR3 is CSVVRDYTGELFF. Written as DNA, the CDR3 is TGCAGCGTTGTCCGGGATTACACCGGGGAGCTGTTTTTT.

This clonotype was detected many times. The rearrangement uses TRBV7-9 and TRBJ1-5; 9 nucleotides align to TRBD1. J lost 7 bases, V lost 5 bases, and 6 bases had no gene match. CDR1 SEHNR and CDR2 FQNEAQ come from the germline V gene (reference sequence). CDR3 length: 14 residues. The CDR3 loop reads CASSIPGQGQPQHF. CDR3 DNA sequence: TGTGCCAGCAGCATTCCGGGACAGGGACAGCCCCAGCATTTT.

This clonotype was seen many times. The CDR3 DNA reads as TGTGCCAGCAGCTCCCGAGGGCAGGGACGAAACACCGGGGAGCTGTTTTTT. Amino acids: CASSSRGQGRNTGELFF. J is TRBJ2-2 and V is TRBV7-9; D is possibly TRBD1 or TRBD2 (5 bases each). This CDR3 has 17 residues. Trimming cost V 4 bases and J 2 bases, with 17 bases left between them. CDR1 is SEHNR and CDR2 is FQNEAQ in the germline V gene (reference sequence).

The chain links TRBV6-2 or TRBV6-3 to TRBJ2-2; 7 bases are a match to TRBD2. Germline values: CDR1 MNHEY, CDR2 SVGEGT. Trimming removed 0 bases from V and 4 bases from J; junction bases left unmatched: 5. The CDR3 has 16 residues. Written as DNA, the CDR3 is TGTGCCAGCAGTTACTCCCGCGGGGGAGTCACCGGGGAGCTGTTTTTT. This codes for CASSYSRGGVTGELFF.

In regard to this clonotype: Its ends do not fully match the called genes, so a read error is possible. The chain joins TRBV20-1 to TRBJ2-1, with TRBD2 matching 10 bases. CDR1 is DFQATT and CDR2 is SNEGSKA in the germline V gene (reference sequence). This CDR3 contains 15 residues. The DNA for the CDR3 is TGCTGTGCTAGCCCAACTAGCGGGGCCCTCTATGAGCAGTTCTTC. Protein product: CCASPTSGALYEQFF.

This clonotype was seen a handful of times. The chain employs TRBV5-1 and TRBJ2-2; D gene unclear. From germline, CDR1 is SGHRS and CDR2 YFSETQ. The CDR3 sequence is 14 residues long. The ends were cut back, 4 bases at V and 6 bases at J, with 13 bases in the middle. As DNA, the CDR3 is TGCGCCAGCAGCCCAAAACAAAACCCCGGGGAGCTGTTTTTT. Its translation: CASSPKQNPGELFF. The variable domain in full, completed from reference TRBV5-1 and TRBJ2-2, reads KAGVTQTPRYLIKTRGQQVTLSCSPISGHRSVSWYQQTPGQGLQFLFEYFSETQRNKGNFPGRFSGRQFSNSRSEMNVSTLELGDSALYLCASSPKQNPGELFFGEGSRLTVL.

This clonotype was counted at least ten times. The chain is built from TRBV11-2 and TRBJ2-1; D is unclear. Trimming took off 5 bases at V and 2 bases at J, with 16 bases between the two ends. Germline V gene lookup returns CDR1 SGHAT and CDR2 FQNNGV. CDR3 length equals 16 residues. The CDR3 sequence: CASSPDPGPAYNEQFF. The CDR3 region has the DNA TGTGCCAGCAGCCCCGACCCCGGGCCGGCCTACAATGAGCAGTTCTTC.

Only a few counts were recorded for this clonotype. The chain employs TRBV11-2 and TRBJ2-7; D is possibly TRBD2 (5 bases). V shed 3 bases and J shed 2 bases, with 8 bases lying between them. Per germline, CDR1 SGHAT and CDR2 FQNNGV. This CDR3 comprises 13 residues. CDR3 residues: CASSFQTTYEQYF. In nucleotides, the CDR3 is TGTGCCAGCAGCTTCCAGACTACCTACGAGCAGTACTTC.

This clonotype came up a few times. The CDR3 region is CASSDGTSSYNSPLHF. The CDR3 DNA reads as TGTGCCAGCAGTGACGGGACTAGCTCCTATAATTCACCCCTCCACTTT. The chain links TRBV25-1 to TRBJ1-6; weak D call: TRBD1 (5 bases). Deletions cut 3 bases from V and 0 bases from J, with 9 bases between. CDR3 length: 16 residues. Germline CDR1 MGHDK, CDR2 SYGVNS.

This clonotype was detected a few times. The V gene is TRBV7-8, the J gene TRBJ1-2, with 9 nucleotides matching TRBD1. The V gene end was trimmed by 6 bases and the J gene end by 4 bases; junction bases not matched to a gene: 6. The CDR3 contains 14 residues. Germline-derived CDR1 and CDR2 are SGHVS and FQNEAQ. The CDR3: CASRAGTGPYGYTF. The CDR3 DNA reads TGTGCCAGCAGAGCCGGGACAGGGCCCTATGGCTACACCTTC.